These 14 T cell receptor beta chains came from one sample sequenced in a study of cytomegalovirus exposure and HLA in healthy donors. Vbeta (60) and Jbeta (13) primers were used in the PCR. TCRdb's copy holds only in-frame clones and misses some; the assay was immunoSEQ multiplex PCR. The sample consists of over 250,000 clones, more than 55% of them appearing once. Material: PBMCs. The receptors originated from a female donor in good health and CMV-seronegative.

The CDR3 nucleotides are TGTGCCAGCAGTGAGAGTAGCGGCCCCTACGAGCAGTACTTC. Protein product: CASSESSGPYEQYF. V usage is TRBV2 and J usage is TRBJ2-7; a weak D match, TRBD2 (6 bases). Trimming left V 3 bases short and J 2 bases short, with 11 bases between. CDR3 length: 14 amino acids. Germline CDR1 reads SNHLY; CDR2 reads FYNNEI. The full variable domain, in which reference TRBV2 and TRBJ2-7 provide the parts outside the CDR3, is EPEVTQTPSHQVTQMGQEVILRCVPISNHLYFYWYRQILGQKVEFLVSFYNNEISEKSEIFDDQFSVERPDGSNFTLKIRSTKLEDSAMYFCASSESSGPYEQYFGPGTRLTVT.

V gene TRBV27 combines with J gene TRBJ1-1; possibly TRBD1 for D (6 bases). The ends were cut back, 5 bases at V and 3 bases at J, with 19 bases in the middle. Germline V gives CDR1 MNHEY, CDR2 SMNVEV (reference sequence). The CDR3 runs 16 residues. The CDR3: CASSHKGGGRDTEAFF. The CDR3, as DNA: TGTGCCAGCAGTCATAAAGGGGGGGGACGAGACACTGAAGCTTTCTTT.

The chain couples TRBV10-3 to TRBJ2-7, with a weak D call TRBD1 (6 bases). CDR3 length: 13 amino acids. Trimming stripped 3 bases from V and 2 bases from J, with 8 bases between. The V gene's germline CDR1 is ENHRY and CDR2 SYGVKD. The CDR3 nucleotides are TGTGCCATCAGTGACAGGGGTCCCTACGAGCAGTACTTC. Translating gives CAISDRGPYEQYF.

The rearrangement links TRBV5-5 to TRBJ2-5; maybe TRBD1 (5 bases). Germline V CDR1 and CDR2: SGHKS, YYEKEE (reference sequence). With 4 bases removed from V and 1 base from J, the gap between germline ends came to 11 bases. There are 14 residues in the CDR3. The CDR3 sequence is CASSKDSFQETQYF. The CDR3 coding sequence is TGTGCCAGCAGCAAAGACAGTTTCCAAGAGACCCAGTACTTC.

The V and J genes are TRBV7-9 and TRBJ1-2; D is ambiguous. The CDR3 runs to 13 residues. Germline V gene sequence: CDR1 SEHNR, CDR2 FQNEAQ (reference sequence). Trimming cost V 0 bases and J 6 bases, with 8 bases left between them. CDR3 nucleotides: TGTGCCAGCAGCTTAGCGCTGGCAGATGGCTACACCTTC. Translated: CASSLALADGYTF.

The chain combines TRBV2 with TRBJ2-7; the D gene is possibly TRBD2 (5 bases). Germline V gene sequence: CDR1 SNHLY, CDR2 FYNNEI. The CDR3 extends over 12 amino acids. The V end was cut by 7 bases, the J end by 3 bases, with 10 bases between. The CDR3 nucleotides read TGTGCCAGCATCGCCCGGGGCTACGAGCAGTACTTC. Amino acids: CASIARGYEQYF.

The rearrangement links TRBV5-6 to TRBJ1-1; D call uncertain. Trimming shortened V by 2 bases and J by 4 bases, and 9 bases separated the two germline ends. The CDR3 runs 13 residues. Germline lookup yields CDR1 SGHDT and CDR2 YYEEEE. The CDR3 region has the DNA TGTGCCAGCAGCTTCGACTTTGCCACTGAAGCTTTCTTT. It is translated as CASSFDFATEAFF.

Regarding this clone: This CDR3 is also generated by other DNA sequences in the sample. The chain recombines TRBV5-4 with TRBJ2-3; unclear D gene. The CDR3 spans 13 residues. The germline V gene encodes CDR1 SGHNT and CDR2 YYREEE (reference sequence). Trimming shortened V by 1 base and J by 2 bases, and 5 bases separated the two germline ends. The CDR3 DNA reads TGTGCCAGCAGCTTGCCCCTCACAGATACGCAGTATTTT. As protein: CASSLPLTDTQYF.

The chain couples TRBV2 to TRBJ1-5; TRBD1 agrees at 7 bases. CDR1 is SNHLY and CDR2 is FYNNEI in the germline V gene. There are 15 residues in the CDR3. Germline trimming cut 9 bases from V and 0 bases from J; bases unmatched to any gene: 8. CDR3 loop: CASRAGTVSNQPQHF. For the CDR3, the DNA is TGTGCCAGTAGGGCCGGGACAGTTAGCAATCAGCCCCAGCATTTT. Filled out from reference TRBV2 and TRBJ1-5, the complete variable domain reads EPEVTQTPSHQVTQMGQEVILRCVPISNHLYFYWYRQILGQKVEFLVSFYNNEISEKSEIFDDQFSVERPDGSNFTLKIRSTKLEDSAMYFCASRAGTVSNQPQHFGDGTRLSIL.

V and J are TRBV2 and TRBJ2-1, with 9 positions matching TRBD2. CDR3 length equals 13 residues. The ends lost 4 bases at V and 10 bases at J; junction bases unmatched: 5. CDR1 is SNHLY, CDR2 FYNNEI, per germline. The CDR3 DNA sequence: TGTGCCAGCAGTGGAGCGGGAGGATCCGAGCAGTTCTTC. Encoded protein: CASSGAGGSEQFF.

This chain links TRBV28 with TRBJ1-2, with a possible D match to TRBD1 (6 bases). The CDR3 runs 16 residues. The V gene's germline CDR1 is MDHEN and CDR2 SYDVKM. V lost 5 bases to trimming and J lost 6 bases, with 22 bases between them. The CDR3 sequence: CASSRPFTGSIDGYTF. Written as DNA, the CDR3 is TGTGCCAGCAGTCGTCCTTTCACAGGGAGCATCGATGGCTACACCTTC.

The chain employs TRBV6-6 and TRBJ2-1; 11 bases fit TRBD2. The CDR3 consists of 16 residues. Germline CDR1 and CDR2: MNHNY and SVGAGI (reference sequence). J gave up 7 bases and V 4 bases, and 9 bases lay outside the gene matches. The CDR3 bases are TGTGCCAGCAGTTTCCCGCGGACTAGCGGGTATAATGAGCAGTTCTTC. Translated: CASSFPRTSGYNEQFF.

The chain's CDR3 is CASSPGTGDNQPQHF. Written as DNA, the CDR3 is TGTGCCAGCAGTCCCGGGACAGGGGATAATCAGCCCCAGCATTTT. The V call is TRBV28, the J call TRBJ1-5; TRBD1 agrees at 10 bases. In germline, CDR1 is MDHEN, CDR2 SYDVKM. There are 15 residues in the CDR3. V lost 5 bases to trimming and J lost 4 bases; unmatched junction nucleotides: 5.

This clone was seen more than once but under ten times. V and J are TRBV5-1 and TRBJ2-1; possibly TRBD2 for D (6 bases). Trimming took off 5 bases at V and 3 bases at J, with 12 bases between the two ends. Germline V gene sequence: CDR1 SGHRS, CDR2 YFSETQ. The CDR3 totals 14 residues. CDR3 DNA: TGCGCCAGCAGGGAGGCCGGGAGCTACAATGAGCAGTTCTTC. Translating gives CASREAGSYNEQFF.